This T cell receptor (beta chain) was recorded in a study of blood T cells in healthy people across ages. It was with a sample-barcoded 5' primer and a J-beta primer mix that a second PCR of roughly 7 to 11 cycles was run. Each single sample gave us at least 2.5 million CDR3-containing paired-end reads. TCRdb reprocessed the 5' RACE reads via MiXCR and lists one record per CDR3 protein. Altogether roughly 1.9 million distinct CDR3 sequences are present, about two fifths being singletons, with the ten largest covering 23%. This CDR3 comprises 12 residues. Germline CDR1 reads SEHNR; CDR2 reads FQNEAQ (reference sequence). Trimming pared 3 bases from V and 11 bases from J, leaving 13 bases between. Notes on this clonotype: Its matching antigen is unknown.

General observations from the study: Researchers deemed the diversity estimates from one million T cells underestimates. Across samples, TCR beta diversity tracked strongly with naive T cell percentage.

Isolated per sample were at least 7 million PBMCs. This chain connects TRBV7-9 to TRBJ1-1; no firm D call. The receptor comes from a human donor in good health. What was sequenced was blood. The CDR3 region is CASSFEAEQAFF. The DNA for the CDR3 is TGTGCCAGCAGCTTCGAGGCGGAACAGGCTTTCTTT. The full variable domain, in which reference TRBV7-9 and TRBJ1-1 provide the parts outside the CDR3, is DTGVSQNPRHKITKRGQNVTFRCDPISEHNRLYWYRQTLGQGPEFLTYFQNEAQLEKSRLLSDRFSAERPKGSFSTLEIQRTEQGDSAMYLCASSFEAEQAFFGQGTRLTVV.